This T cell receptor (beta chain) was obtained from a study of somatic mutations in cytotoxic T cells in rheumatoid arthritis. TCRdb's table, derived via immunoSEQ multiplex PCR, lists solely in-frame clones and lacks some. This table has about 20,000 clones, about 82% appearing once. Study results and limitations: Rheumatoid arthritis patients showed CD8+ clonality increasing with age, unlike healthy controls. CD8+ T cells showed clonality that did not differ significantly between patients with rheumatoid arthritis and age-matched healthy controls.

About this clone: Its antigen remains unknown.

CDR1 SGHRS and CDR2 YFSETQ come from the germline V gene. Trimming stripped 5 bases from V and 0 bases from J, with 8 bases between. The CDR3 loop spans 14 amino acids. The sequence derives from a woman aged 45-65 years in good health. The sequencing sample was made of CD8+ T cells sorted from blood. The chain carries TRBV5-1 and TRBJ2-2; possible D gene TRBD2, 5 bases. This chain's CDR3 is CASSGGSNTGELFF. CDR3 DNA sequence: TGCGCCAGCAGTGGCGGGTCGAACACCGGGGAGCTGTTTTTT. Combining the CDR3 with reference TRBV5-1 and TRBJ2-2 gives the whole variable domain KAGVTQTPRYLIKTRGQQVTLSCSPISGHRSVSWYQQTPGQGLQFLFEYFSETQRNKGNFPGRFSGRQFSNSRSEMNVSTLELGDSALYLCASSGGSNTGELFFGEGSRLTVL.